The subject of this entry is one T cell receptor (beta chain). Antigen unknown. The data originate from a study of OX40 agonist ivuxolimab in advanced cancers. Whole-study context: Ivuxolimab, which is an agonistic anti-OX40 (CD134) antibody, was administered to the patients. Among those enrolled, mean age was about 60 years (range about 23 to 90) and approximately 80% were male. General study points: On average, CD8+ T cells had more expanded clones than CD4+.

Some clones are missing from TCRdb's copy, which holds only in-frame ones; the method was immunoSEQ multiplex PCR. The table records roughly 60,000 clones, approximately 81% of them present only once. In germline, CDR1 is ENHRY, CDR2 SYGVKD. The CDR3 has 13 amino acids. V dropped 1 base and J dropped 3 bases, with 5 bases sitting between them. Patients had blood sampled at baseline and again on cycle 4 day 1 and cycle 7 day 1. The sequence was collected from an adult with an advanced solid tumor such as melanoma, head and neck, liver or kidney cancer. The sample was CD4+ or CD8+ T cells sorted from blood, taken in a trial of the OX40 agonist ivuxolimab. The V and J genes are TRBV10-3 and TRBJ2-3; D gene uncertain. CDR3 nucleotides: TGTGCCATCAGTGAGTTTGGGACAGATACGCAGTATTTT. Its translation is CAISEFGTDTQYF.